These 20 T cell receptor beta chains share one sample of origin, sequenced in a study of cytomegalovirus exposure and HLA in healthy donors. Researchers ran the PCR with 60 Vbeta and 13 Jbeta primers. Sequencing was performed with immunoSEQ multiplex PCR; in TCRdb, only in-frame clones are kept and a portion is missing. Among just over 200,000 clones listed, around 86% were seen once. The sample consisted of PBMCs. The origin of the receptors is a middle-aged woman in good health and CMV-seronegative.

The chain couples TRBV6-1 to TRBJ2-2; 8 bases fit TRBD1. The CDR3 loop spans 17 amino acids. J lost 0 bases, V lost 4 bases, and 7 bases had no gene match. Germline CDR1 and CDR2: MNHNS and SASEGT. This chain's CDR3 is CASSGRRQGTNTGELFF. The CDR3 DNA reads TGTGCCAGCAGTGGAAGAAGACAGGGGACGAACACCGGGGAGCTGTTTTTT.

This clone came up once. The CDR3 coding sequence is TGTGCCAGCAGCCCGAGACAGGCCCCCAATACCTACGAGCAGTACTTC. It is translated as CASSPRQAPNTYEQYF. J is TRBJ2-7 and V is TRBV4-2; a possible D gene is TRBD1 (6 bases). This CDR3 is 16 amino acids long. V lost 4 bases and J lost 2, with 18 bases in between. CDR1 and CDR2 (germline): LGHNA, YNFKEQ.

The chain couples TRBV18 to TRBJ1-4; 8 bases agree with TRBD1. From germline, CDR1 is KGHSH and CDR2 LQKENI. Unmatched junction bases numbered 6, after V lost 8 bases and J lost 4 bases. The CDR3 consists of 14 residues. CDR3 sequence: CASRPGQVNEKLFF. The CDR3 DNA is TGTGCCAGCCGCCCGGGACAGGTTAATGAAAAACTGTTTTTT. Filled out from reference TRBV18 and TRBJ1-4, the complete variable domain reads NAGVMQNPRHLVRRRGQEARLRCSPMKGHSHVYWYRQLPEEGLKFMVYLQKENIIDESGMPKERFSAEFPKEGPSILRIQQVVRGDSAAYFCASRPGQVNEKLFFGSGTQLSVL.

This rearrangement joins TRBV28 to TRBJ2-3; TRBD2 aligns across 11 bases. Unmatched junction bases numbered 15, after V lost 8 bases and J lost 5 bases. The CDR3 consists of 17 residues. Germline loops: CDR1 MDHEN, CDR2 SYDVKM. Here the CDR3 DNA reads TGTGCCAGCCAGCAAGATCTTAGCGGGAGGGCCGGAGATACGCAGTATTTT. It encodes CASQQDLSGRAGDTQYF.

The gene calls are TRBV2 and TRBJ2-7; D might be TRBD1 (6 bases). With 1 base removed from V and 3 bases from J, the gap between germline ends came to 16 bases. The CDR3 spans 16 residues. CDR1 is SNHLY and CDR2 is FYNNEI in the germline V gene. For the CDR3, the DNA is TGTGCCAGCAGTGAAGAATCGGTCAGGGGAAGCTACGAGCAGTACTTC. Protein: CASSEESVRGSYEQYF.

The chain links TRBV5-4 to TRBJ1-2; 8 nucleotides match TRBD1. This CDR3 is built from 14 residues. Trimming cost V 2 bases and J 3 bases; bases outside gene matches: 3. CDR1 is SGHNT and CDR2 is YYREEE in the germline V gene (reference sequence). CDR3 protein: CASSFDRGDYGYTF. The CDR3 DNA follows: TGTGCCAGCAGCTTCGACAGGGGAGACTATGGCTACACCTTC.

The chain has TRBV2 and TRBJ2-7; D possibly corresponds to TRBD2 (5 bases). V was cut by 4 bases and J by 0 bases, with 19 bases left in between. The CDR3 consists of 17 residues. Germline lookup yields CDR1 SNHLY and CDR2 FYNNEI. As DNA, the CDR3 is TGTGCCAGCAGTGGCGATAGCGAGACCTTCGGCTCCTACGAGCAGTACTTC. Protein: CASSGDSETFGSYEQYF. Variable domain in full (rest from reference TRBV2 and TRBJ2-7): EPEVTQTPSHQVTQMGQEVILRCVPISNHLYFYWYRQILGQKVEFLVSFYNNEISEKSEIFDDQFSVERPDGSNFTLKIRSTKLEDSAMYFCASSGDSETFGSYEQYFGPGTRLTVT.

A few counts support this clone. The chain combines TRBV30 with TRBJ1-1; a possible D gene is TRBD1 (5 bases). The CDR3 loop spans 13 amino acids. Looked up from germline, CDR1 is GTSNPN and CDR2 is SVGIG (reference sequence). V lost 8 bases to trimming and J lost 1 base, with 14 bases between them. The CDR3: CAREGQGNTEAFF. The CDR3 coding sequence is TGTGCCCGGGAGGGGCAGGGGAACACTGAAGCTTTCTTT. Looking up the rest from reference TRBV30 and TRBJ1-1 gives the full variable domain: SQTIHQWPATLVQPVGSPLSLECTVEGTSNPNLYWYRQAAGRGLQLLFYSVGIGQISSEVPQNLSASRPQDRQFILSSKKLLLSDSGFYLCAREGQGNTEAFFGQGTRLTVV.

The chain joins TRBV6-1 to TRBJ2-7; 12 bases are a match to TRBD2. Trimming cost V 6 bases and J 6 bases; bases outside gene matches: 9. Germline assignment: CDR1 MNHNS and CDR2 SASEGT. CDR3 length equals 15 residues. The CDR3 region is CASRDSGLAGVEQYF. The CDR3 nucleotides read TGTGCCAGCAGGGACTCGGGACTAGCGGGTGTCGAGCAGTACTTC.

V is TRBV19 and J is TRBJ1-5; the match to TRBD1 covers 8 bases. V lost 6 bases, J lost 0 bases, and 4 bases stayed unmatched. The germline CDR1 and CDR2 sequences are LNHDA and SQIVND (reference sequence). The CDR3 contains 15 residues. DNA for the CDR3: TGTGCCAGTAGCTGGACAGGGATTAGCAATCAGCCCCAGCATTTT. This codes for CASSWTGISNQPQHF. Full variable domain (remainder filled in from reference TRBV19 and TRBJ1-5): DGGITQSPKYLFRKEGQNVTLSCEQNLNHDAMYWYRQDPGQGLRLIYYSQIVNDFQKGDIAEGYSVSREKKESFPLTVTSAQKNPTAFYLCASSWTGISNQPQHFGDGTRLSIL.

The V call is TRBV6-1, the J call TRBJ2-7; TRBD2 might be the D (6 bases). The germline V gene encodes CDR1 MNHNS and CDR2 SASEGT. V was cut by 0 bases and J by 6 bases, with 12 bases left in between. The length of the CDR3 is 14 residues. This CDR3 reads CASSEAGGDGEQYF. CDR3 nucleotides: TGTGCCAGCAGTGAAGCTGGAGGGGACGGCGAGCAGTACTTC.

The J gene is TRBJ2-1, the V gene TRBV7-9; TRBD2 is a possible D gene (5 bases). Germline lookup yields CDR1 SEHNR and CDR2 FQNEAQ (reference sequence). The V end lost 1 base, the J end lost 12 bases, and 19 bases lay between the germline ends. The CDR3 totals 15 residues. The CDR3 is CASSLVQDSDLGQFF. CDR3 sequence (DNA): TGTGCCAGCAGCTTAGTTCAGGACTCCGATCTGGGGCAGTTCTTC. The variable domain in full, completed from reference TRBV7-9 and TRBJ2-1, reads DTGVSQNPRHKITKRGQNVTFRCDPISEHNRLYWYRQTLGQGPEFLTYFQNEAQLEKSRLLSDRFSAERPKGSFSTLEIQRTEQGDSAMYLCASSLVQDSDLGQFFGPGTRLTVL.

This chain connects TRBV19 to TRBJ2-1; tentative D call: TRBD2 (6 bases). The CDR3 loop spans 14 amino acids. V dropped 1 base and J dropped 3 bases, with 7 bases sitting between them. Germline CDR1 is LNHDA and CDR2 is SQIVND (reference sequence). The CDR3: CASSIAGVYNEQFF. CDR3 coding DNA: TGTGCCAGTAGTATAGCGGGGGTCTACAATGAGCAGTTCTTC.

The J gene is TRBJ1-6, the V gene TRBV6-5; D uncertain. CDR3 length: 13 residues. V lost 2 bases and J 5 bases, leaving 4 bases between the germline ends. Germline CDR1 MNHEY, CDR2 SVGAGI. Written as DNA, the CDR3 is TGTGCCAGCAGTTACCTTGATAATTCACCCCTCCACTTT. Protein: CASSYLDNSPLHF.

A few counts support this clone. The gene calls are TRBV6-6 and TRBJ2-1; 10 bases fit TRBD2. V lost 8 bases to trimming and J lost 0 bases; unmatched junction nucleotides: 4. The CDR3 has 15 amino acids. Germline CDR1 is MNHNY and CDR2 is SVGAGI (reference sequence). DNA for the CDR3: TGTGCCAGCGTAGCGGGAGGAGGCTCCTACAATGAGCAGTTCTTC. The encoded protein is CASVAGGGSYNEQFF.

The chain recombines TRBV29-1 with TRBJ2-2, with a weak D call TRBD1 (5 bases). The CDR3 contains 13 residues. Germline CDR1 and CDR2: SQVTM and ANQGSEA. The V and J ends lost 7 bases and 5 bases respectively, with 14 bases between them. The CDR3 nucleotides are TGCAGCGCTAGGGGTTTGCGGACCGGGGAGCTGTTTTTT. It specifies CSARGLRTGELFF.

Points on this clone: Other DNA sequences in this specimen translate into the identical CDR3. V gene TRBV15 combines with J gene TRBJ2-6; D might be TRBD2 (6 bases). The V end was cut by 3 bases, the J end by 1 base, with 13 bases between. The CDR3 is made up of 17 amino acids. The germline V gene has CDR1 LNHNV and CDR2 YYDKDF (reference sequence). The chain's CDR3 is CATSRTGAFSGANVLTF. In DNA, the CDR3 is TGTGCCACCAGCAGGACGGGAGCCTTTTCTGGGGCCAACGTCCTGACTTTC.

J is TRBJ1-5 and V is TRBV7-8, with 8 bases matching TRBD1. This CDR3 has 14 residues. V was pared by 5 bases and J by 5 bases, with 5 bases of the junction left unmatched. The germline V gene has CDR1 SGHVS and CDR2 FQNEAQ. The CDR3 sequence is CASSLRTGHQPQHF. CDR3 DNA: TGTGCCAGCAGCCTTAGGACAGGGCATCAGCCCCAGCATTTT.

This chain links TRBV6-1 with TRBJ2-3, with D possibly being TRBD2 (6 bases). This CDR3 is built from 14 residues. Germline-derived CDR1 and CDR2 are MNHNS and SASEGT. V lost 3 bases to trimming and J lost 4 bases, with 11 bases between them. In DNA form, the CDR3 reads TGTGCCAGCAGTGATATGGGGGAGGCAGATACGCAGTATTTT. This codes for CASSDMGEADTQYF.

The J gene is TRBJ1-4, the V gene TRBV18, with D hard to call. The CDR3 consists of 14 residues. Trimming left V 4 bases short and J 8 bases short, with 14 bases between. Germline assignment: CDR1 KGHSH and CDR2 LQKENI. The CDR3 loop is CASSLGAHGEKLFF. DNA of the CDR3: TGTGCCAGCTCACTCGGCGCACACGGGGAAAAACTGTTTTTT.